Listed below are T cell receptor beta chains from one sample, sequenced in a study of T-cell memory formation after mild COVID-19. TCRdb fed the 5' RACE reads into MiXCR, producing one record per CDR3 protein. The sample holds roughly 100,000 distinct CDR3 sequences, roughly 15% seen once. Source material: PBMCs or a T cell subset sorted from them (not recorded which). The receptors were sampled from a man younger than 35 who had mild COVID-19 (a few samples of this study predate the infection). Cell type and time point are not known. CDR3s include the opening cysteine and the closing phenylalanine or tryptophan. A D gene is named only where the DNA matches it firmly. A row's size may be missing; if present it is once, few, many or a size class.

V,D,J,size,DNA,CDR3
TRBV4-1,TRBD1,TRBJ2-2,few,TGCGCCAGCAGCCACCTTCAGACAGGGCTAGGGAACACCGGGGAGCTGTTTTTT,CASSHLQTGLGNTGELFF
TRBV4-2,TRBD1,TRBJ1-2,.,TGTGCCAGCAGCCAAGATAGGGACAGCTATGGCTACACCTTC,CASSQDRDSYGYTF
TRBV11-2,.,TRBJ2-4,few,TGTGCCAGCAGCTGGGGGAGCTCAAGGAAATACTTC,CASSWGSSRKYF
TRBV4-1,TRBD2,TRBJ2-7,few,TGCGCCAGCAGCCAAGCTAGCGGGGGGCTCTACGAGCAGTACTTC,CASSQASGGLYEQYF
TRBV7-9,.,TRBJ2-7,.,TGTGCCAGCAGCTTAGCAGGGCCCTCCTCCTACGAGCAGTACTTC,CASSLAGPSSYEQYF
TRBV29-1,.,TRBJ2-7,few,TGCAGCGTTGAAGACACCACCGGGTCCTCCTACGAGCAGTACTTC,CSVEDTTGSSYEQYF
TRBV5-1,TRBD1,TRBJ1-5,.,TGCGCCAGCAGGGACAGGGTGGATCAGCCCCAGCATTTT,CASRDRVDQPQHF
TRBV7-2,TRBD1,TRBJ2-2,few,TGTGCCAGCAGCATAGGCCCCGGGACAGGGGTTACCGGGGAGCTGTTTTTT,CASSIGPGTGVTGELFF
TRBV7-9,TRBD2,TRBJ2-5,few,TGTGCCAGCAGCTTCCAGACTAGCGAGTTACAGACCCAGTACTTC,CASSFQTSELQTQYF
TRBV11-2,.,TRBJ2-6,.,TGTGCCAGCAGCTCTCGCTCCCGGGGTAGGCCCCTGGGGGACAACGTCCTGACTTTC,CASSSRSRGRPLGDNVLTF
TRBV7-9,.,TRBJ2-5,.,TGTGCCAGCAGCTTAGTCGGGCAGGGCGGAGAGACCCAGTACTTC,CASSLVGQGGETQYF
TRBV7-2,.,TRBJ1-2,.,TGTGCCAGCAGCTTAGAGGACGGGAATGGCTACACCTTC,CASSLEDGNGYTF
TRBV6-5,.,TRBJ2-3,few,TGTGCCAGCAGTTCTCCGGGCCCGAAGGGTATCACGCAGTATTTT,CASSSPGPKGITQYF
TRBV7-8,TRBD1,TRBJ1-1,many,TGTGCCAGCAGCTTAGCCGCAACAGGGGGCAGTGAAGCTTTCTTT,CASSLAATGGSEAFF
TRBV7-2,TRBD2,TRBJ2-2,few,TGTGCCAGCAGCTTAATTGTAGCGGGACCTACCGGGGAGCTGTTTTTT,CASSLIVAGPTGELFF
TRBV29-1,.,TRBJ1-1,few,TGCAGCGTTGACGGCGGGGGGGTGGAAGCTTTCTTT,CSVDGGGVEAFF
TRBV20-1,.,TRBJ2-2,.,TGCAGTGCGAGACACCCCACCGGGGAGCTGTTTTTT,CSARHPTGELFF
TRBV25-1,.,TRBJ2-5,.,TGTGCCAGCAGTGAATTTATTACAGGAAAGACCCAGTACTTC,CASSEFITGKTQYF
TRBV12-3/TRBV12-4,.,TRBJ2-1,few,TGTGCCAGCAGTTCGGCCGAAGGTGGGAATGAGCAGTTCTTC,CASSSAEGGNEQFF
TRBV11-1,.,TRBJ2-5,few,TGTGCCAGCAGCTTGACCATTCAGCCCCAGTACTTC,CASSLTIQPQYF
TRBV6-2/TRBV6-3,TRBD2,TRBJ2-2,few,TGTGCCAGCAGCGCAACCCGGGAGGGCACCGGGGAGCTGTTTTTT,CASSATREGTGELFF
TRBV6-2/TRBV6-3,.,TRBJ1-1,.,TGTGCCAGCAGTTATTTCGCGGCACTGTCAGGTGAAGCTTTCTTT,CASSYFAALSGEAFF
TRBV10-3,.,TRBJ2-3,.,TGTGCCATCAGTGAGTCATCAACCCTAAGCACAGATACGCAGTATTTT,CAISESSTLSTDTQYF
TRBV6-2/TRBV6-3,.,TRBJ1-1,.,TGTGCCAGCAGTTCCCCGGGAGCCACTGAAGCTTTCTTT,CASSSPGATEAFF
TRBV7-9,TRBD2,TRBJ2-7,many,TGTGCCAGCAGCCCGGGAAGTAGCGGGCTGCCCGGGCACGAGCAGTACTTC,CASSPGSSGLPGHEQYF
TRBV6-5,TRBD2,TRBJ2-1,.,TGTGCCAGTGGAGTCGCGGGGGGCTCAGAGCAGTTCTTC,CASGVAGGSEQFF
TRBV5-1,.,TRBJ2-7,many,TGCGCCAGCAGCTTTGCAGTGGCCCCCCGGAACGAGCAGTACTTC,CASSFAVAPRNEQYF
TRBV7-9,.,TRBJ2-1,many,TGTGCCAGCAGCTTCGGGACGAATGAGCAGTTCTTC,CASSFGTNEQFF
TRBV7-3,TRBD2,TRBJ2-2,few,TGTGCCAGCAGTATGGGACTACCCGCGACCGGGGAGCTGTTTTTT,CASSMGLPATGELFF
TRBV7-9,TRBD2,TRBJ2-3,few,TGTGCCAGCGCCGACCCCCAGCGGGGGAGCACAGATACGCAGTATTTT,CASADPQRGSTDTQYF
TRBV30,.,TRBJ2-5,.,TGTGCCTGGAGCGGGTCTCTTCGGGAGACCCAGTACTTC,CAWSGSLRETQYF
TRBV5-6,.,TRBJ2-5,.,TGTGCCAGCAGCTACGGGACTGGTTGGGGAGAGACCCAGTACTTC,CASSYGTGWGETQYF